This T cell receptor beta chain was recovered during a study of shared clonotypes between healthy human individuals. TCRdb's copy holds only in-frame clones and misses some; the assay was immunoSEQ multiplex PCR. Here the sample spans 2.3 million or so clones, 85% to 95% being singletons. The germline gives CDR1 GTSNPN, CDR2 SVGIG (reference sequence). The length of the CDR3 is 13 residues. Between the trimmed V and J ends, which lost 0 bases and 4 bases, there was a span of 7 bases. This clone showed up just once. The same CDR3 is also encoded by other DNA sequences in this sample. Sequenced sample: naive CD4+ T cells from PBMCs. Subset specified: CD45RA+ positively selected. J is TRBJ1-5 and V is TRBV30, with D hard to call. The source is a man younger than 35 in good health. Some clones in this sample may be carry-over from other donors' samples. The CDR3 bases are TGTGCCTGGAGTGTCGGGTCTAATCAGCCCCAGCATTTT. It yields the protein CAWSVGSNQPQHF.